This T cell receptor (beta chain) was profiled in a study of blood T cell repertoires in COVID-19. About the research overall: PBMCs, B-cell-depleted T cells, or T cells were the source of the cDNA or gDNA that made up the material.

Membership in each cohort depended on participant-reported clinical history. Before being deemed recovered, Cohort 3 donors had two negative PCRs, clearance, or symptom resolution. In the original processing: For nucleated cells, counts were estimated from reference gene primer amplification. The protocol was immunoSEQ multiplex PCR, while the TCRdb copy is restricted to in-frame clones and leaves out a portion. V, J and clone size are those of that table, while D and trimming were read from the DNA. The profile shows about 180,000 clones, 88% of them singletons. V was pared by 2 bases and J by 3 bases, with 1 base of the junction left unmatched. Germline V CDR1 and CDR2: MNHNS, SASEGT. The CDR3 loop spans 13 amino acids.

Sequenced input: PBMCs or T cells enriched from blood (not recorded which). This TCR was recovered from a woman under 30 who had recovered from COVID-19. The chain recombines TRBV6-1 with TRBJ2-7, with 7 bases identical to TRBD1. In DNA form, the CDR3 reads TGTGCCAGCAGTGAAAGGGACAGCTACGAGCAGTACTTC. The encoded protein is CASSERDSYEQYF.